The present T cell receptor (beta chain) was sequenced within a study of T cell repertoires in cytomegalovirus infection. Study context: Newly reported HLA-C-restricted and thoroughly characterized HLA-B-restricted CMV epitopes were employed. In public TCR beta signatures, there were indications of both CMV infection and matching HLA type.

The V and J ends lost 3 bases and 1 base respectively, with 13 bases between them. The CDR3 is 15 amino acids. Germline V lookup: CDR1 LNHDA, CDR2 SQIVND (reference sequence). Study observations and caveats: Predominance within the ex vivo response was attributable to HLA-C-restricted CMV-specific TCR beta clonotypes.

This clonotype was seen a handful of times. Its cognate antigen is unknown. TCRdb re-called the reads with MiXCR, one entry per CDR3 protein. This sample carries approximately 1,000,000 distinct CDR3 sequences, around 30% of them seen once, and the ten largest clones take over 13%. The receptor comes from a human donor in good health (CMV status not recorded). Some clones in this sample may be carry-over from other donors' samples. This material consisted of cultured CD8+ T cells from PBMCs, taken from culture after CMV antigen stimulation. V and J are TRBV19 and TRBJ2-7; maybe TRBD2 (5 bases). In nucleotides, the CDR3 is TGTGCCAGTAGTATGGGGTCCGGACTTTCCTACGAGCAGTACTTC. Translating gives CASSMGSGLSYEQYF.